The clone carrying this T cell receptor beta chain was observed at least ten times. The antigen remains undetermined. The CDR3 has 15 residues. CDR1 and CDR2 from the germline V gene are SGHAT and FQNNGV. V gave up 3 bases and J gave up 0 bases, with 9 bases separating them. The entry originates in a study of blood T cells in healthy people across ages. Findings and limits, study-wide: TCR beta diversity per million T cells fell roughly linearly with age. As naive T cell percentage varied, TCR beta diversity correlated strongly with it.

Isolating PBMCs gave at least 6.5 million of these cells per sample. Alongside a J-beta primer mix, a sample-barcoded 5' primer served in a second PCR lasting about 7 to 11 cycles. Any given sample supplied a minimum of 2.5 million CDR3-containing paired-end reads. TCRdb re-called the 5' RACE reads through MiXCR, storing one row per CDR3 protein. In the table there are some 750,000 distinct CDR3 sequences, about 24% of which are singletons. The V call is TRBV11-2, the J call TRBJ2-1; D is perhaps TRBD1 (6 bases). This clonotype originated in a man in his sixties or seventies in good health. Sequenced material: blood. In DNA form, the CDR3 reads TGTGCCAGCAGCTTTAGGGGGATCTCCTACAATGAGCAGTTCTTC. Amino acid sequence: CASSFRGISYNEQFF.